The 27 T cell receptor beta chains below come from one sample, sequenced in a study of T cell changes during pregnancy in multiple sclerosis. The assay was immunoSEQ multiplex PCR, and TCRdb's table has in-frame clones only and misses some. The sample shows approximately 41,000 clones, around 91% of them seen only once. Specimen: CD4+ T cells from peripheral blood mononuclear cells, collected in the second trimester of pregnancy. Every receptor here comes from a female donor in good health, enrolled as a control in a pregnancy study.

This chain links TRBV5-1 with TRBJ2-2, with D perhaps matching TRBD1 (6 bases). Trimming stripped 3 bases from V and 0 bases from J, with 12 bases between. From germline, CDR1 is SGHRS and CDR2 YFSETQ. The CDR3 has 16 residues. The CDR3 bases are TGCGCCAGCAGCTCAGCCGGGACACCGAACACCGGGGAGCTGTTTTTT. It translates to CASSSAGTPNTGELFF.

The CDR3 protein is CASSYLSEFYEQYF. CDR3 coding DNA: TGTGCCAGCAGTTACCTTTCCGAGTTCTACGAGCAGTACTTC. This chain joins TRBV6-6 and TRBJ2-7, with no clear D. CDR3 length equals 14 residues. Trimming shortened V by 2 bases and J by 3 bases, and 11 bases separated the two germline ends. Germline-derived CDR1 and CDR2 are MNHNY and SVGAGI (reference sequence).

The rearrangement joins TRBV6-6 to TRBJ1-1, with TRBD1 as a possible D gene (5 bases). Per germline, CDR1 MNHNY and CDR2 SVGAGI (reference sequence). This CDR3 spans 14 amino acids. Trimming left V 10 bases short and J 1 base short, with 16 bases between. CDR3 sequence reads: CATGPPQGNTEAFF. Written as DNA, the CDR3 is TGTGCCACAGGCCCCCCTCAGGGGAACACTGAAGCTTTCTTT.

V is TRBV15 and J is TRBJ2-3, with D maybe TRBD2 (6 bases). V was pared by 9 bases and J by 1 base, with 20 bases between. From germline, CDR1 is LNHNV and CDR2 YYDKDF (reference sequence). The length of the CDR3 is 16 residues. CDR3 loop: CATRPQNGGGTDTQYF. DNA of the CDR3: TGTGCCACTCGACCACAAAACGGGGGTGGCACAGATACGCAGTATTTT. Filled out from reference TRBV15 and TRBJ2-3, the complete variable domain reads DAMVIQNPRYQVTQFGKPVTLSCSQTLNHNVMYWYQQKSSQAPKLLFHYYDKDFNNEADTPDNFQSRRPNTSFCFLDIRSPGLGDTAMYLCATRPQNGGGTDTQYFGPGTRLTVL.

This chain joins TRBV9 and TRBJ1-1, with 10 bases identical to TRBD1. V was clipped by 2 bases and J by 8 bases; unmatched bases: 6. Germline V gene data show CDR1 as SGDLS and CDR2 as YYNGEE. The CDR3 length is 14 residues. The CDR3 DNA follows: TGTGCCAGCAGCGTTAGGGACAGGGGAGGGGAAGCTTTCTTT. Its translation: CASSVRDRGGEAFF.

The gene calls are TRBV5-1 and TRBJ2-1; 16 bases align to TRBD2. After removal of 4 bases from V and 7 bases from J, the junction contained 11 bases not matched to a gene. This CDR3 contains 18 residues. The germline V gene encodes CDR1 SGHRS and CDR2 YFSETQ. The CDR3 is CASSPGLAGGRRWNEQFF. In DNA, the CDR3 is TGCGCCAGCAGCCCGGGACTAGCGGGGGGGCGCCGGTGGAATGAGCAGTTCTTC.

This clone occurred a few times. This sequence joins TRBV7-2 and TRBJ1-2; D is unclear. Looked up from germline, CDR1 is SGHTA and CDR2 is FQGNSA. V was pared by 5 bases and J by 1 base, with 11 bases between. This CDR3 has 14 amino acids. The CDR3 nucleotides are TGTGCCAGCAGCCAACCGACGGGTAACTATGGCTACACCTTC. It translates to CASSQPTGNYGYTF.

The V gene is TRBV7-8, the J gene TRBJ2-7; tentative D call: TRBD1 (6 bases). The CDR3 length is 16 residues. V gave up 1 base and J gave up 2 bases, with 15 bases separating them. CDR1 is SGHVS, CDR2 FQNEAQ, per germline. As DNA, the CDR3 is TGTGCCAGCAGCTTAGGGGGGCCGGGCAGGCCCTACGAGCAGTACTTC. Translating it yields CASSLGGPGRPYEQYF.

This clone was counted only a few times. This rearrangement joins TRBV7-9 to TRBJ1-6; TRBD1 might be the D (5 bases). Germline V lookup: CDR1 SEHNR, CDR2 FQNEAQ (reference sequence). Trimming removed 5 bases from V and 8 bases from J, with 16 bases in between. The CDR3 covers 15 residues. CDR3 nucleotides: TGTGCCAGCAGCCCACCCGGACGGGGGGATTCACCCCTCCACTTT. Translated, it gives CASSPPGRGDSPLHF. Full variable domain (outside the CDR3, taken from reference TRBV7-9 and TRBJ1-6): DTGVSQNPRHKITKRGQNVTFRCDPISEHNRLYWYRQTLGQGPEFLTYFQNEAQLEKSRLLSDRFSAERPKGSFSTLEIQRTEQGDSAMYLCASSPPGRGDSPLHFGNGTRLTVT.

This clone qualifies as medium-sized. The J gene is TRBJ2-2, the V gene TRBV5-1; 9 positions match TRBD1. Unmatched junction bases numbered 4, after V lost 3 bases and J lost 4 bases. There are 15 residues in the CDR3. In germline, CDR1 is SGHRS, CDR2 YFSETQ. The CDR3 loop reads CASSSGTGITGELFF. CDR3 DNA sequence: TGCGCCAGCAGCTCGGGGACAGGGATCACCGGGGAGCTGTTTTTT.

V usage is TRBV4-1 and J usage is TRBJ1-3; D may be TRBD1 (6 bases). Germline-derived CDR1 and CDR2 are MGHRA and YSYEKL. There are 18 residues in the CDR3. Trimming pared 2 bases from V and 0 bases from J, leaving 17 bases between. CDR3 in amino acids: CASSQNEGGPSSGNTIYF. CDR3 DNA sequence: TGCGCCAGCAGCCAAAATGAGGGGGGGCCCAGCTCTGGAAACACCATATATTTT.

The gene calls are TRBV7-2 and TRBJ2-3; 11 nucleotides match TRBD1. The V segment lost 4 bases and the J segment 4 bases; nucleotides outside the gene matches: 7. Germline V gene sequence: CDR1 SGHTA, CDR2 FQGNSA. The CDR3 loop spans 16 amino acids. The CDR3 bases are TGTGCCAGCAGCTCACAGCCGGGACAGGGGGCAGATACGCAGTATTTT. This sequence encodes CASSSQPGQGADTQYF.

The V and J genes are TRBV27 and TRBJ2-5; D is perhaps TRBD1 (7 bases). Trimming cost V 4 bases and J 2 bases, with 20 bases left between them. CDR3 length equals 17 residues. CDR1 and CDR2 (germline): MNHEY, SMNVEV (reference sequence). The CDR3 protein is CASSSLQGGAGQETQYF. The CDR3 nucleotides are TGTGCCAGCAGTTCACTACAAGGGGGCGCGGGGCAAGAGACCCAGTACTTC.

The V and J genes are TRBV4-1 and TRBJ1-6; D possibly corresponds to TRBD1 (5 bases). Trimming cost V 0 bases and J 9 bases, with 12 bases left between them. The CDR3 has 15 residues. Germline V gives CDR1 MGHRA, CDR2 YSYEKL. The CDR3 nucleotides read TGCGCCAGCAGCCAAGACAGATTTAGGGGTTCACCCCTCCACTTT. Its translation is CASSQDRFRGSPLHF.

This chain links TRBV5-1 with TRBJ2-7, with D tentatively TRBD1 (5 bases). The V end lost 5 bases, the J end lost 1 base, and 13 bases lay between the germline ends. The germline CDR1 and CDR2 sequences are SGHRS and YFSETQ. This CDR3 region has 14 residues. The DNA of the CDR3 is TGCGCCAGCAGATCGACAGAGCCATCCTACGAGCAGTACTTC. This sequence encodes CASRSTEPSYEQYF. Full variable domain (remainder filled in from reference TRBV5-1 and TRBJ2-7): KAGVTQTPRYLIKTRGQQVTLSCSPISGHRSVSWYQQTPGQGLQFLFEYFSETQRNKGNFPGRFSGRQFSNSRSEMNVSTLELGDSALYLCASRSTEPSYEQYFGPGTRLTVT.

This CDR3 is CASSLRRDTEAFF. DNA of the CDR3: TGTGCCAGCAGCTTAAGAAGAGACACTGAAGCTTTCTTT. The chain employs TRBV11-2 and TRBJ1-1, with D unclear. Deletions cut 2 bases from V and 3 bases from J, with 7 bases between. The germline V gene has CDR1 SGHAT and CDR2 FQNNGV. The CDR3 has 13 amino acids.

V and J are TRBV7-2 and TRBJ1-2; tentative D call: TRBD1 (6 bases). Germline loops: CDR1 SGHTA, CDR2 FQGNSA. This CDR3 comprises 12 residues. V lost 10 bases and J 7 bases, leaving 16 bases between the germline ends. In nucleotides, the CDR3 is TGTGCCACCAAAGGGACATTGAGTGGCTACACCTTC. This encodes CATKGTLSGYTF.

The chain combines TRBV21-1 with TRBJ2-7; the D call in the table, TRBD1, was not verified against the DNA. TRBV21-1 corresponds to a pseudogene. This CDR3 has 15 amino acids. The CDR3 reads CASRPPGQSSYEQYF. The CDR3 bases are TGTGCCAGCAGACCCCCGGGACAAAGCTCCTACGAGCAGTACTTC.

V gene TRBV18 combines with J gene TRBJ2-5, with 9 nucleotides matching TRBD1. Germline V lookup: CDR1 KGHSH, CDR2 LQKENI. V lost 3 bases to trimming and J lost 5 bases; unmatched junction nucleotides: 7. The length of the CDR3 is 15 residues. The CDR3, as DNA: TGTGCCAGCTCACCCAACAGGGGGCAAGGGGAGACCCAGTACTTC. This translates into CASSPNRGQGETQYF. The whole variable domain, filled in from reference TRBV18 and TRBJ2-5, reads NAGVMQNPRHLVRRRGQEARLRCSPMKGHSHVYWYRQLPEEGLKFMVYLQKENIIDESGMPKERFSAEFPKEGPSILRIQQVVRGDSAAYFCASSPNRGQGETQYFGPGTRLLVL.

The chain couples TRBV4-3 to TRBJ1-2; 7 nucleotides match TRBD1. With V trimmed by 0 bases and J by 4 bases, 8 bases remained unmatched. The CDR3 is made up of 16 amino acids. Germline lookup yields CDR1 LGHNA and CDR2 YSLEER. CDR3 coding DNA: TGCGCCAGCAGCCAAGATATAGGACAGGCCATCTATGGCTACACCTTC. It is translated as CASSQDIGQAIYGYTF.

The V gene is TRBV4-1, the J gene TRBJ1-5, with D uncertain. Germline CDR1 reads MGHRA; CDR2 reads YSYEKL. The CDR3 length is 16 residues. V was shortened by 2 bases and J by 4 bases, with 15 bases between the two germline ends. DNA of the CDR3: TGCGCCAGCAGCCAATGGGTATCAGCGATGAATCAGCCCCAGCATTTT. Its translation is CASSQWVSAMNQPQHF.

V is TRBV19 and J is TRBJ1-2, with 7 bases identical to TRBD1. CDR3 length: 15 amino acids. V lost 5 bases to trimming and J lost 7 bases; unmatched junction nucleotides: 13. The germline V gene encodes CDR1 LNHDA and CDR2 SQIVND (reference sequence). The CDR3: CASSLRTGHTSGYTF. DNA for the CDR3: TGTGCCAGTAGTTTACGGACAGGCCACACTAGTGGCTACACCTTC.

The chain joins TRBV18 to TRBJ2-3; possible D gene TRBD2, 7 bases. This CDR3 is 18 amino acids long. Germline loops: CDR1 KGHSH, CDR2 LQKENI. V was shortened by 0 bases and J by 5 bases, with 21 bases between the two germline ends. Here the CDR3 DNA reads TGTGCCAGCTCACCACCGTTCGAGGGGGGGCTTTCGGGAGATACGCAGTATTTT. This gives the protein CASSPPFEGGLSGDTQYF.

The chain is built from TRBV6-5 and TRBJ1-6, with 7 bases fitting TRBD1. Unmatched junction bases numbered 10, after V lost 4 bases and J lost 7 bases. Germline V gene sequence: CDR1 MNHEY, CDR2 SVGAGI. The CDR3 runs to 16 residues. In nucleotides, the CDR3 is TGTGCCAGCAGTTTAAACCCGACAGGGTTGAATTCACCCCTCCACTTT. It specifies CASSLNPTGLNSPLHF.

CDR3 nucleotide sequence: TGTGCCAGCAGCTTAGAGTCGGGTGGCGAGCAGTACTTC. This translates into CASSLESGGEQYF. This sequence joins TRBV7-2 and TRBJ2-7; D remains ambiguous. CDR1 is SGHTA, CDR2 FQGNSA, per germline. The CDR3 totals 13 residues. The ends were cut back, 1 base at V and 6 bases at J, with 10 bases in the middle.

The chain is built from TRBV2 and TRBJ1-4, with D unclear. Germline V gene sequence: CDR1 SNHLY, CDR2 FYNNEI. This CDR3 spans 14 amino acids. Between the trimmed V and J ends, which lost 4 bases and 7 bases, there was a span of 13 bases. CDR3 loop: CASSAQAVGEKLFF. CDR3 nucleotide sequence: TGTGCCAGCAGTGCTCAGGCCGTGGGTGAAAAACTGTTTTTT.

The chain is built from TRBV5-1 and TRBJ2-5; TRBD1 matches 12 bases. The end of the DNA aligns better with TRBJ2-7, so the J call may be wrong. From germline, CDR1 is SGHRS and CDR2 YFSETQ. CDR3 length equals 15 residues. Written as DNA, the CDR3 is TGCGCCAGCAACCCGGCGGGGACAGGGGGCCGCGAGCAGTACTTC. Its protein product is CASNPAGTGGREQYF.